Listed below are T cell receptor beta chains from one sample, sequenced in a study of cytomegalovirus exposure and HLA in healthy donors. Sequenced by immunoSEQ multiplex PCR; TCRdb stores in-frame clones only, minus some. The data show some 90,000 clones, about two thirds seen once. Sequenced sample: PBMCs. These receptors originate from a man aged 50 or older in good health and CMV-seronegative. The CDR3 runs from the conserved cysteine through the conserved F or W. D genes are given only for firm matches. The size field is filled for only some rows; it gives once, few, many or a size class.

V gene	CDR3 length	J gene	D gene	clone size	CDR3 protein	CDR3 DNA
TRBV4-1	17	TRBJ2-3	NA	few	CASSQDYGGGGGDTQYF	TGCGCCAGCAGCCAAGATTACGGGGGCGGGGGAGGAGATACGCAGTATTTT
TRBV7-6	18	TRBJ1-6	NA	NA	CASSLVSGSGGYNSPLHF	TGTGCCAGCAGCTTAGTATCGGGGTCAGGAGGCTATAATTCACCCCTCCACTTT
TRBV11-3	16	TRBJ2-5	TRBD2	once	CASSLDSGTSGTSQYF	TGTGCCAGCAGCTTAGATTCTGGGACTAGCGGGACGTCCCAGTACTTC
TRBV7-6	13	TRBJ2-7	NA	NA	CASSPGGPYEQYF	TGTGCCAGCAGCCCCGGGGGTCCCTACGAGCAGTACTTC
TRBV4-3	13	TRBJ1-3	TRBD1	NA	CASSNRGWDTIYF	TGCGCCAGCAGTAACAGGGGATGGGACACCATATATTTT
TRBV10-3	14	TRBJ2-7	NA	NA	CAISGGRFSYEQYF	TGTGCCATCAGTGGGGGGCGGTTTTCCTACGAGCAGTACTTC
TRBV30	13	TRBJ1-4	NA	NA	CAWSVGGGEKLFF	TGTGCCTGGAGTGTAGGGGGAGGGGAAAAACTGTTTTTT
TRBV5-8	12	TRBJ1-1	NA	NA	CASSRRGTEAFF	TGTGCCAGCAGCAGGAGGGGCACTGAAGCTTTCTTT
TRBV6-6	16	TRBJ2-2	TRBD2	NA	CASRGAGGPGTGELFF	TGTGCCAGTCGCGGGGCGGGAGGGCCAGGCACCGGGGAGCTGTTTTTT
TRBV5-6	16	TRBJ2-1	NA	once	CASSLGGLSSYNEQFF	TGTGCCAGCAGCTTGGGCGGGCTGAGCTCCTACAATGAGCAGTTCTTC
TRBV2	15	TRBJ2-3	NA	NA	CASSEDFYGPDTQYF	TGTGCCAGCAGTGAGGACTTTTATGGCCCAGATACGCAGTATTTT
TRBV28	15	TRBJ2-7	TRBD1	NA	CASSLTATGSYEQYF	TGTGCCAGCAGTTTAACGGCGACAGGGTCCTACGAGCAGTACTTC
TRBV11-2	14	TRBJ2-1	NA	few	CASSSSATYNEQFF	TGTGCCAGCAGCTCTAGCGCTACCTACAATGAGCAGTTCTTC
TRBV7-9	16	TRBJ1-4	NA	NA	CASSSTRGGAYEKLFF	TGTGCCAGCAGCTCTACCCGTGGGGGGGCGTATGAAAAACTGTTTTTT
TRBV4-3	15	TRBJ2-2	NA	NA	CASSQGNTNTGELFF	TGCGCCAGCAGCCAAGGAAACACGAACACCGGGGAGCTGTTTTTT
TRBV27	15	TRBJ2-2	TRBD2	NA	CASRYYAGAAGELFF	TGTGCCAGCCGTTACTACGCGGGAGCGGCCGGGGAGCTGTTTTTT
TRBV5-4	15	TRBJ2-7	TRBD1	NA	CASSLGGGQGYEQYF	TGTGCCAGCAGCTTGGGGGGGGGACAGGGGTACGAGCAGTACTTC
TRBV18	14	TRBJ1-2	TRBD1	NA	CASSPEGQGSGYTF	TGTGCCAGCTCACCGGAGGGACAGGGATCAGGCTACACCTTC
TRBV5-1	14	TRBJ2-2	TRBD1	NA	CASSLETGGGELFF	TGCGCCAGCAGCTTGGAGACAGGGGGCGGGGAGCTGTTTTTT
TRBV2	15	TRBJ1-2	TRBD1	few	CASSLTGTGGRGYTF	TGTGCCAGCAGCTTAACCGGGACAGGGGGCCGTGGCTACACCTTC
TRBV5-8	14	TRBJ1-2	NA	NA	CASSLLGGSYGYTF	TGTGCCAGCAGCTTGCTAGGAGGGAGCTATGGCTACACCTTC
TRBV28	13	TRBJ2-3	TRBD1	NA	CASRDRNTDTQYF	TGTGCCAGCCGGGACAGGAACACAGATACGCAGTATTTT
TRBV5-1	13	TRBJ1-4	TRBD1	NA	CASSPGQGEKLFF	TGCGCCAGCAGCCCAGGACAGGGTGAAAAACTGTTTTTT
TRBV7-2	15	TRBJ1-4	NA	few	CASSLAPGVGEKLFF	TGTGCCAGCAGCTTAGCGCCAGGGGTAGGGGAAAAACTGTTTTTT
TRBV6-5	15	TRBJ1-5	TRBD1	few	CASRLTGGFNQPQHF	TGTGCCAGCAGGCTAACAGGGGGTTTTAATCAGCCCCAGCATTTT
TRBV7-3	15	TRBJ2-1	TRBD2	NA	CASSSVAGPYNEQFF	TGTGCCAGCAGTTCGGTAGCGGGACCGTACAATGAGCAGTTCTTC
TRBV5-1	14	TRBJ1-2	TRBD1	NA	CASSLTGQSYGYTF	TGCGCCAGCAGCTTGACGGGACAGAGCTATGGCTACACCTTC
TRBV9	14	TRBJ1-3	NA	NA	CASSVRSSGNTIYF	TGTGCCAGCAGCGTGAGAAGCTCTGGAAACACCATATATTTT
TRBV29-1	17	TRBJ1-2	NA	NA	CSVWSRGGQVPNYGYTF	TGCAGCGTTTGGTCTCGGGGTGGGCAGGTACCTAACTATGGCTACACCTTC
TRBV7-8	13	TRBJ1-6	NA	NA	CASSDMAHSPLHF	TGTGCCAGCAGCGACATGGCCCATTCACCCCTCCACTTT
TRBV5-4	15	TRBJ2-5	TRBD2	NA	CASSWGGPSQETQYF	TGTGCCAGCAGCTGGGGGGGACCCAGCCAAGAGACCCAGTACTTC
TRBV7-9	12	TRBJ2-5	NA	NA	CASSGQVETQYF	TGTGCCAGCAGCGGTCAGGTTGAGACCCAGTACTTC
TRBV4-3	16	TRBJ1-3	TRBD1	NA	CASSQELLGGTSTIYF	TGCGCCAGCAGCCAAGAACTGCTAGGGGGCACGAGCACCATATATTTT
TRBV7-8	15	TRBJ1-6	TRBD1	NA	CASSLQGGYNSPLHF	TGTGCCAGCAGCTTGCAGGGGGGATATAATTCACCCCTCCACTTT
TRBV12-5	17	TRBJ2-5	TRBD1	NA	CASGQTTGTGGGETQYF	TGTGCTAGTGGTCAAACTACCGGGACAGGGGGGGGAGAGACCCAGTACTTC
TRBV7-9	15	TRBJ2-5	TRBD1	NA	CASSLGTGGSELQYF	TGTGCCAGCAGCTTGGGCACAGGGGGGTCAGAGTTGCAGTACTTC
TRBV7-8	19	TRBJ1-6	TRBD1	NA	CASSLFGQGISSYNSPLHF	TGTGCCAGCAGCTTATTCGGACAGGGCATCAGCTCCTATAATTCACCCCTCCACTTT
TRBV5-4	17	TRBJ1-2	NA	NA	CASTKQGTHGVNYGYTF	TGTGCCAGCACCAAGCAGGGGACGCATGGAGTTAACTATGGCTACACCTTC
TRBV7-6	15	TRBJ1-4	TRBD1	NA	CASSSLTGPNEKLFF	TGTGCCAGCAGCTCATTGACAGGGCCGAATGAAAAACTGTTTTTT
TRBV7-2	13	TRBJ1-2	NA	once	CASSSDRFYGYTF	TGTGCCAGCAGTTCCGACAGGTTCTATGGCTACACCTTC
TRBV9	18	TRBJ2-5	TRBD2	NA	CASSATSGGLRGRETQYF	TGTGCCAGCAGCGCCACTAGCGGGGGGCTCAGGGGGCGAGAGACCCAGTACTTC
TRBV18	14	TRBJ1-1	TRBD1	NA	CASSATGKDTEAFF	TGTGCCAGCTCAGCGACAGGGAAGGACACTGAAGCTTTCTTT
TRBV4-3	18	TRBJ1-1	TRBD1	NA	CASSAVRTGVYRGTEAFF	TGCGCCAGCTCCGCCGTTAGGACAGGCGTCTACCGGGGGACTGAAGCTTTCTTT